A single sample is the source of the 20 T cell receptor beta chains below, sequenced in a study of control samples from healthy donors and cancer patients. The assay was immunoSEQ multiplex PCR, and TCRdb's table has in-frame clones only and misses some. The repertoire includes about 160,000 clones, about 90% of them detected once, and 0.68% sits in the top ten. The sequenced sample consisted of blood. These receptor sequences come from a woman aged 25 to 39 in good health.

V is TRBV7-9 and J is TRBJ1-1; D perhaps matches TRBD1 (6 bases). CDR3 length: 12 residues. Germline CDR1 reads SEHNR; CDR2 reads FQNEAQ (reference sequence). V lost 5 bases and J lost 7, with 11 bases in between. The CDR3 DNA reads TGTGCCAGCAGCCGTGGACAGTTTGAAGCTTTCTTT. Protein product: CASSRGQFEAFF.

For this clone: Additional DNA sequences in this sample encode the identical CDR3. The rearrangement uses TRBV28 and TRBJ2-5; D gene ambiguous. CDR1 and CDR2 from the germline V gene are MDHEN and SYDVKM. The CDR3 is 13 residues long. Trimming took off 6 bases at V and 4 bases at J, with 12 bases between the two ends. In DNA form, the CDR3 reads TGTGCCAGCAGCCTGGGTTCTTTAGAGACCCAGTACTTC. Encoded protein: CASSLGSLETQYF.

The chain combines TRBV5-1 with TRBJ2-3, with TRBD2 matching 7 bases. V shed 4 bases and J 3 bases; nucleotides not matched to a gene: 5. The CDR3 covers 14 residues. In germline, CDR1 is SGHRS, CDR2 YFSETQ. This CDR3 is CASSTQRETDTQYF. The CDR3 coding sequence is TGCGCCAGCAGCACTCAGCGGGAAACAGATACGCAGTATTTT.

The rearrangement joins TRBV6-2 or TRBV6-3 to TRBJ1-2, with TRBD1 identical over 8 bases. The germline V gene has CDR1 MNHEY and CDR2 SVGEGT. The CDR3 is 12 amino acids. Trimming took 6 bases from V and 8 from J; bases not matched to a gene: 5. The chain's CDR3 is CASSLGQGGYTF. In DNA, the CDR3 is TGTGCCAGCAGCCTCGGACAGGGCGGCTACACCTTC.

The sample holds one count of this clone. J is TRBJ1-2 and V is TRBV24-1, with D possibly matching TRBD1 (6 bases). The CDR3 contains 17 residues. Germline CDR1 reads KGHDR; CDR2 reads SFDVKD. The V end lost 5 bases, the J end lost 1 base, and 19 bases lay between the germline ends. The CDR3 spells CATSGFDRTSLNYGYTF. The CDR3, as DNA: TGTGCCACCAGTGGGTTTGACAGGACGAGCCTTAACTATGGCTACACCTTC.

The chain carries TRBV7-2 and TRBJ2-1, with 10 bases matching TRBD1. V gave up 3 bases and J gave up 11 bases; unmatched junction bases: 4. CDR3 length: 13 residues. CDR1 and CDR2 (germline): SGHTA, FQGNSA. The CDR3 reads CASSFRTGGKQFF. CDR3 DNA: TGTGCCAGCAGCTTCCGGACAGGGGGAAAGCAGTTCTTC.

V and J are TRBV18 and TRBJ2-1; a weak D match, TRBD2 (6 bases). Germline V lookup: CDR1 KGHSH, CDR2 LQKENI. V was pared by 8 bases and J by 1 base, with 15 bases between. The CDR3 runs to 15 residues. The CDR3 sequence: CASALLAQSYNEQFF. The DNA of the CDR3 is TGTGCCAGCGCTTTGCTAGCGCAATCCTACAATGAGCAGTTCTTC. Using reference TRBV18 and TRBJ2-1 for the parts outside the CDR3, the full variable domain is NAGVMQNPRHLVRRRGQEARLRCSPMKGHSHVYWYRQLPEEGLKFMVYLQKENIIDESGMPKERFSAEFPKEGPSILRIQQVVRGDSAAYFCASALLAQSYNEQFFGPGTRLTVL.

The genes are TRBV4-2 and TRBJ1-4; a weak D match, TRBD1 (6 bases). Trimming removed 6 bases from V and 6 bases from J, with 17 bases in between. The V gene's germline CDR1 is LGHNA and CDR2 YNFKEQ. The CDR3 has 15 amino acids. CDR3 sequence reads: CASREEGGTDEKLFF. As DNA, the CDR3 is TGTGCCAGCAGGGAAGAAGGGGGGACGGATGAAAAACTGTTTTTT.

The gene calls are TRBV7-6 and TRBJ2-5; tentatively, D is TRBD2 (7 bases). Trimming shortened V by 5 bases and J by 3 bases, and 19 bases separated the two germline ends. The CDR3 spans 16 residues. In germline, CDR1 is SGHVS, CDR2 FNYEAQ. This CDR3 is CASSQGTTALKETQYF. CDR3 nucleotides: TGTGCCAGCAGCCAGGGGACTACCGCCCTCAAAGAGACCCAGTACTTC.

The chain joins TRBV5-4 to TRBJ2-1; maybe TRBD1 (6 bases). Trimming took 4 bases from V and 10 from J, leaving 18 bases between them. The CDR3 is 14 amino acids. The germline CDR1 and CDR2 sequences are SGHNT and YYREEE (reference sequence). CDR3 sequence reads: CASSQPTGKVEQFF. The CDR3 DNA sequence: TGTGCCAGCAGCCAACCCACAGGGAAAGTAGAGCAGTTCTTC.

The genes are TRBV30 and TRBJ1-1; D is unclear. Germline lookup yields CDR1 GTSNPN and CDR2 SVGIG (reference sequence). Trimming shortened V by 4 bases and J by 3 bases, and 9 bases separated the two germline ends. The CDR3 contains 12 residues. CDR3 in DNA: TGTGCCTGGACTGGTCTTGACACTGAAGCTTTCTTT. Its protein product is CAWTGLDTEAFF.

The rearrangement links TRBV4-1 to TRBJ1-4, with D perhaps matching TRBD1 (5 bases). Germline V gene sequence: CDR1 MGHRA, CDR2 YSYEKL. The CDR3 covers 16 residues. With 1 base removed from V and 4 bases from J, the gap between germline ends came to 13 bases. CDR3 bases: TGCGCCAGCAGCCAAGTGAGGGGCGACTTTAATGAAAAACTGTTTTTT. Translation gives CASSQVRGDFNEKLFF.

Note on this clone: Other DNA sequences of this sample code for an identical CDR3. This chain joins TRBV6-5 and TRBJ1-5, with 11 bases fitting TRBD1. The CDR3 sequence is 14 residues long. Per the germline V gene, CDR1 is MNHEY and CDR2 is SVGAGI. With 6 bases clipped from V and 4 bases from J, the junction kept 2 bases outside the gene matches. The CDR3: CASSGQGANQPQHF. Here the CDR3 DNA reads TGTGCCAGCAGCGGACAGGGGGCGAATCAGCCCCAGCATTTT.

The chain has TRBV5-1 and TRBJ2-3; 12 bases align to TRBD2. Germline trimming cut 1 base from V and 6 bases from J; bases unmatched to any gene: 12. Germline values: CDR1 SGHRS, CDR2 YFSETQ. This CDR3 is 18 amino acids long. The CDR3 region is CASSLWGATSGSSDTQYF. In DNA form, the CDR3 reads TGCGCCAGCAGCTTGTGGGGGGCGACTAGCGGGAGTTCGGATACGCAGTATTTT. The full variable domain, completed using reference TRBV5-1 and TRBJ2-3, is KAGVTQTPRYLIKTRGQQVTLSCSPISGHRSVSWYQQTPGQGLQFLFEYFSETQRNKGNFPGRFSGRQFSNSRSEMNVSTLELGDSALYLCASSLWGATSGSSDTQYFGPGTRLTVL.

This sequence joins TRBV27 and TRBJ2-7; D is unresolved. CDR3 length: 15 amino acids. Germline V gene data show CDR1 as MNHEY and CDR2 as SMNVEV (reference sequence). V was pared by 5 bases and J by 0 bases, with 14 bases between. The DNA for the CDR3 is TGTGCCAGCAGTCCCCGCCAGATGAGCTCCTACGAGCAGTACTTC. It yields the protein CASSPRQMSSYEQYF.

The V and J genes are TRBV6-5 and TRBJ1-5; no clear D gene. The CDR3 spans 15 residues. Trimming took off 6 bases at V and 0 bases at J, with 12 bases between the two ends. Germline V gene lookup returns CDR1 MNHEY and CDR2 SVGAGI. The DNA of the CDR3 is TGTGCCAGCAGGGGAGACTCTTATAGCAATCAGCCCCAGCATTTT. Translating gives CASRGDSYSNQPQHF.

The rearrangement joins TRBV11-2 to TRBJ2-7, with D possibly matching TRBD1 (6 bases). With 4 bases removed from V and 0 bases from J, the gap between germline ends came to 13 bases. Germline CDR1 SGHAT, CDR2 FQNNGV. The CDR3 is made up of 15 amino acids. The CDR3 DNA reads as TGTGCCAGCAGCTCGGACAGATTTATCTCCTACGAGCAGTACTTC. Translated, it gives CASSSDRFISYEQYF. Together with reference TRBV11-2 and TRBJ2-7, the CDR3 gives the full variable domain: EAGVAQSPRYKIIEKRQSVAFWCNPISGHATLYWYQQILGQGPKLLIQFQNNGVVDDSQLPKDRFSAERLKGVDSTLKIQPAKLEDSAVYLCASSSDRFISYEQYFGPGTRLTVT.

CDR3 protein: CTSSQGWQVGTQYF. The DNA for the CDR3 is TGCACCAGCAGCCAAGGGTGGCAGGTTGGGACCCAGTACTTC. This chain links TRBV1 with TRBJ2-5; the D call of TRBD1 is as the table states it, not checked on the DNA. TRBV1 is listed as a pseudogene. This CDR3 contains 14 residues.

J is TRBJ2-3 and V is TRBV29-1; 7 bases align to TRBD2. This CDR3 spans 14 amino acids. Germline-derived CDR1 and CDR2 are SQVTM and ANQGSEA. The V gene end was trimmed by 6 bases and the J gene end by 2 bases; junction bases not matched to a gene: 8. CDR3: CSVGRPGLTDTQYF. CDR3 nucleotide sequence: TGCAGCGTCGGGAGGCCGGGGCTCACAGATACGCAGTATTTT.

The chain carries TRBV5-1 and TRBJ1-5; 10 bases are a match to TRBD1. The CDR3 is 15 amino acids. In germline, CDR1 is SGHRS, CDR2 YFSETQ. Trimming at V came to 0 bases and at J to 7 bases, leaving 4 bases not matched to a gene. The CDR3 loop is CASSLDRTGGQPQHF. The CDR3 bases are TGCGCCAGCAGCTTGGACAGGACAGGGGGGCAGCCCCAGCATTTT. Based on the CDR3 plus reference TRBV5-1 and TRBJ1-5, the full variable domain is KAGVTQTPRYLIKTRGQQVTLSCSPISGHRSVSWYQQTPGQGLQFLFEYFSETQRNKGNFPGRFSGRQFSNSRSEMNVSTLELGDSALYLCASSLDRTGGQPQHFGDGTRLSIL.